The 2 T cell receptor beta chains listed next were all sequenced from one sample in a study of blood T cell repertoires in COVID-19. Sequencing was performed with immunoSEQ multiplex PCR; in TCRdb, only in-frame clones are kept and a portion is missing. The top ten hold 1.5% to 2% of the sample, which has almost 250,000 clones, around 84% seen once. Sequenced material: PBMCs or T cells enriched from blood (not recorded which). These receptors came from a woman between 45 and 65 years old who had recovered from COVID-19.

The rearrangement joins TRBV7-3 to TRBJ2-7, with a weak D call TRBD1 (6 bases). The germline V gene has CDR1 SGHTA and CDR2 FQGTGA. The CDR3 totals 13 residues. Between the trimmed V and J ends, which lost 1 base and 3 bases, there was a span of 7 bases. CDR3 nucleotides: TGTGCCAGCAGCTTAAACAGGGACTACGAGCAGTACTTC. Its translation is CASSLNRDYEQYF.

In this sample, this clone is medium-sized. This chain uses TRBV9 with TRBJ1-1; D may be TRBD1 (6 bases). The CDR3 is 13 amino acids. CDR1 is SGDLS, CDR2 YYNGEE, per germline. The V end lost 3 bases, the J end lost 6 bases, and 12 bases lay between the germline ends. Here the CDR3 DNA reads TGTGCCAGCAGCGCCCGGGGGGCAGCTGAAGCTTTCTTT. Protein sequence: CASSARGAAEAFF.